This T cell receptor (beta chain) was sequenced during a study of blood T cell repertoires in COVID-19. This clone was observed once. The CDR3 consists of 18 residues. The repertoire was sequenced with immunoSEQ multiplex PCR; TCRdb's copy has only in-frame clones and lacks some. The data show approximately 230,000 clones, roughly nine tenths seen once. The chain uses TRBV21-1 and TRBJ2-2; TRBD2 was called by the table and not checked on the DNA. TRBV21-1 is an annotated pseudogene. Sequencing was done on a sample of peripheral blood. This sequence originates from a man between 18 and 35 years old with active or convalescent COVID-19. The CDR3 here is CASSLGLSGALNSGELFF. CDR3 nucleotides: TGTGCCAGCAGCCTGGGGCTTAGCGGGGCCCTCAACTCCGGGGAGCTGTTTTTT.